The clone carrying this T cell receptor (beta chain) was recorded once. Its antigen is not identified. The ends lost 1 base at V and 7 bases at J; junction bases unmatched: 3. Germline V gene data show CDR1 as SGHDN and CDR2 as FVKESK. The CDR3 contains 14 residues. This entry is derived from a study of OX40 agonist ivuxolimab in advanced cancers. Whole-study context: The drug used for patients, ivuxolimab, was an agonistic anti-OX40 (CD134) antibody. Overall study findings and caveats: Among T cells, CD8+ cells averaged more expanded clones than CD4+ cells.

The investigators sampled blood at baseline, at cycle 4 day 1, and at cycle 7 day 1. The assay was immunoSEQ multiplex PCR, and TCRdb's table has in-frame clones only and misses some. The sample shows over 70,000 clones, nearly 90% of them seen only once. Sequenced here: CD4+ or CD8+ T cells sorted from blood, sampled in a trial of the OX40 agonist ivuxolimab. The source is an adult with an advanced solid tumor such as melanoma, head and neck, liver or kidney cancer. This chain links TRBV14 with TRBJ1-4; 7 nucleotides align to TRBD1. The CDR3 region has the DNA TGTGCCAGCAGCCAAGGGCAGGGGGGTGAAAAACTGTTTTTT. Its protein is CASSQGQGGEKLFF. Full variable domain (remainder filled in from reference TRBV14 and TRBJ1-4): EAGVTQFPSHSVIEKGQTVTLRCDPISGHDNLYWYRRVMGKEIKFLLHFVKESKQDESGMPNNRFLAERTGGTYSTLKVQPAELEDSGVYFCASSQGQGGEKLFFGSGTQLSVL.